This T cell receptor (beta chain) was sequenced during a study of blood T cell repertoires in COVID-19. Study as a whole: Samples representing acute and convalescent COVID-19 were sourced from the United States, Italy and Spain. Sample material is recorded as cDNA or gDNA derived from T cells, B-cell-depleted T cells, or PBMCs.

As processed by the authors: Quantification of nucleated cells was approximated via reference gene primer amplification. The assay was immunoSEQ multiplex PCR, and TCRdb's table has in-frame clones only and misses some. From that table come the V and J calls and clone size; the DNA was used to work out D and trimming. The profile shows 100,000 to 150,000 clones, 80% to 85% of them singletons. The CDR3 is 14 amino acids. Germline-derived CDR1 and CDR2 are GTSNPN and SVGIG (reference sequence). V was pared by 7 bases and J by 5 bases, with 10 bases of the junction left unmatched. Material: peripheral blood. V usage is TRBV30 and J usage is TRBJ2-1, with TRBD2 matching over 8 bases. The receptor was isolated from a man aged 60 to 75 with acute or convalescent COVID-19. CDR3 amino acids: CASLGREENNEQFF. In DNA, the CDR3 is TGTGCCTCCCTCGGGCGGGAGGAAAACAATGAGCAGTTCTTC. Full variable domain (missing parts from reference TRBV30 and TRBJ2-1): SQTIHQWPATLVQPVGSPLSLECTVEGTSNPNLYWYRQAAGRGLQLLFYSVGIGQISSEVPQNLSASRPQDRQFILSSKKLLLSDSGFYLCASLGREENNEQFFGPGTRLTVL.